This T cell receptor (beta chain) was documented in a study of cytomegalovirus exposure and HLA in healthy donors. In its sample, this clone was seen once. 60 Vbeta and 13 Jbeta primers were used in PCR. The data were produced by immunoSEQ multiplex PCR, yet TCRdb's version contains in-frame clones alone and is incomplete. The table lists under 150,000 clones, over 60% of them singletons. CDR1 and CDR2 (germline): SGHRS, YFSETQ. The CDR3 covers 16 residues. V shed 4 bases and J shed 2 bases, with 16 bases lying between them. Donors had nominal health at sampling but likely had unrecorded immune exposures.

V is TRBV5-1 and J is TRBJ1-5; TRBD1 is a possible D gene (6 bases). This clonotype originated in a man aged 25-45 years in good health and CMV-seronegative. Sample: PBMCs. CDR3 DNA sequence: TGCGCCAGCAGCCGAGGGGGGGTAGAGGGCAATCAGCCCCAGCATTTT. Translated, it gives CASSRGGVEGNQPQHF.